These T cell receptor beta chains were read from a single sample in a study of cytomegalovirus exposure and HLA in healthy donors. Profiling relied on immunoSEQ multiplex PCR, and the TCRdb table lists in-frame clones only, not all of them. The table records some 150,000 clones, over 65% of them present only once. The sequencing input was PBMCs. These receptors all stem from a middle-aged man in good health and CMV-seropositive. Each CDR3 is given with its conserved first and last residue. The D gene is left open where the match is weak. Some rows have no size entry. The others give once, few or many, or a class for an expanded clone.

-	TRBV29-1	-	TRBJ2-7	CSVVKGAGQSYEQYF	TGCAGCGTTGTTAAGGGAGCAGGACAGAGCTACGAGCAGTACTTC
TRBD1	TRBV19	-	TRBJ1-2	CASKKDRGTANYGYTF	TGTGCCAGTAAAAAGGACAGGGGCACAGCTAACTATGGCTACACCTTC
TRBD2	TRBV11-1	-	TRBJ2-2	CASSLFRTSAGELFF	TGTGCCAGCAGCTTGTTCAGGACTAGCGCCGGGGAGCTGTTTTTT
-	TRBV15	-	TRBJ1-5	CATSRVASVNQPQHF	TGTGCCACCAGCAGAGTGGCCAGTGTCAATCAGCCCCAGCATTTT
-	TRBV7-2	-	TRBJ1-2	CASSYKGADKFFNYGYTF	TGTGCCAGCAGTTATAAAGGGGCAGATAAGTTTTTTAACTATGGCTACACCTTC
-	TRBV6-6	-	TRBJ2-2	CASRPSGSGNTGELFF	TGTGCCAGCAGGCCCTCGGGGTCAGGGAACACCGGGGAGCTGTTTTTT
TRBD1	TRBV7-9	-	TRBJ2-1	CASSKSDRGAYNEQFF	TGTGCCAGCAGCAAATCGGACAGGGGAGCCTACAATGAGCAGTTCTTC
-	TRBV7-9	-	TRBJ2-7	CASSSETDSYEQYF	TGTGCCAGCAGCTCGGAGACGGACTCCTACGAGCAGTACTTC
-	TRBV5-1	-	TRBJ2-6	CASSLAHSSLNSGANVLTF	TGCGCCAGCAGCTTGGCCCACTCCTCCTTAAACTCTGGGGCCAACGTCCTGACTTTC
TRBD1	TRBV9	-	TRBJ1-4	CASSANRDRDEKLFF	TGTGCCAGCAGCGCGAACCGGGACAGGGACGAAAAACTGTTTTTT
TRBD1	TRBV10-2	-	TRBJ1-2	CASSPRTGGGYGYTF	TGCGCCAGCAGTCCTCGGACAGGGGGAGGCTATGGCTACACCTTC
-	TRBV6-5	-	TRBJ2-1	CASSHLESSYNEQFF	TGTGCCAGCAGTCACCTGGAGAGCTCCTACAATGAGCAGTTCTTC
TRBD2	TRBV7-8	-	TRBJ2-7	CASSLVSSGVITRYEQYF	TGTGCCAGCAGCTTAGTTTCCAGCGGGGTTATTACACGGTACGAGCAGTACTTC
TRBD1	TRBV7-2	few	TRBJ1-5	CASSFLGDRAGQPQHF	TGTGCCAGCAGCTTCCTCGGAGACAGGGCGGGTCAGCCCCAGCATTTT
-	TRBV19	once	TRBJ2-7	CASRDSGTSAYEQYF	TGTGCCAGTAGAGACTCCGGGACATCGGCCTACGAGCAGTACTTC
-	TRBV18	few	TRBJ2-5	CASSPLSGGGQETQYF	TGTGCCAGCTCACCCCTGAGTGGCGGTGGCCAAGAGACCCAGTACTTC
TRBD1	TRBV5-1	few	TRBJ1-2	CASSLSWGQGSEGYTF	TGCGCCAGCAGCTTGTCGTGGGGACAGGGATCGGAAGGCTACACCTTC
TRBD1	TRBV18	-	TRBJ2-1	CASSPPVGTGGNEQFF	TGTGCCAGCTCACCACCGGTTGGGACAGGGGGAAATGAGCAGTTCTTC
-	TRBV7-8	-	TRBJ1-5	CASSPYGSNQPQHF	TGTGCCAGCAGCCCATACGGTAGCAATCAGCCCCAGCATTTT
-	TRBV9	few	TRBJ1-4	CASSTPRGKLFF	TGTGCCAGCAGCACCCCGAGGGGGAAACTGTTTTTT
TRBD1	TRBV15	-	TRBJ1-6	CATSRDRGGTSPLHF	TGTGCCACCTCCCGGGACAGGGGTGGAACTTCACCCCTCCACTTT
TRBD2	TRBV2	-	TRBJ2-5	CASSEEAGDGETQYF	TGTGCCAGCAGTGAAGAAGCGGGAGACGGGGAGACCCAGTACTTC
-	TRBV2	-	TRBJ2-5	CASSEYGVSETQYF	TGTGCCAGCAGTGAGTATGGAGTCAGTGAGACCCAGTACTTC